Included here is one T cell receptor beta chain sequence, with context. This clonotype turned up a few times. What antigen it recognizes has not been identified. Base-call qualities are not available, and no considerably larger clone is one nucleotide away. The data belong to a study of response to subunit inactivated influenza vaccine (dated by TCRdb to between 2017 and 2018). About the study as a whole: To follow how T cells responded to a trivalent subunit inactivated influenza vaccine, the researchers relied on deep quantitative profiling of the T cell receptor repertoire.

Beyond this particular receptor, the publication reports: The authors proposed that each seasonal influenza vaccination may bring in only a limited number of new T cells.

Library method: RT-PCR. Sequencing used an Illumina HiSeq 2500. TCRdb trimmed public reads at Q25 via fastp, called clones via MiXCR and kept in-frame beta chains. Each entry merges the rows of one CDR3 protein and shows their most common DNA and genes. The sample table holds a few hundred thousand distinct CDR3 sequences, of which roughly 15% were seen once. Together, the top ten hold around 10% of the sample. This TCR was recovered from a man aged 45-60 years who received an inactivated influenza vaccine. Donor details come from another sample of the same person, matched by shared clones. The sample here was PBMCs from blood, taken roughly 12 days after vaccination.

The CDR3 amino acid sequence is: CSVEDLGTGSNEQYF. The nucleotide sequence reads TGCAGCGTTGAAGATTTAGGCACAGGCTCTAACGAGCAGTACTTC. The chain joins TRBV29-1 to TRBJ2-7; 5 matching bases give a weak D call of TRBD1. V and J are truncated by 0 bases and 5 bases respectively, leaving an intervening sequence of 17 bases. Reading from cysteine to phenylalanine, the CDR3 counts 15 amino acids. Only CDR3 DNA is held: 45 bases, read in frame from base 1. Reading the germline V gene gives CDR1 SQVTM and CDR2 ANQGSEA.